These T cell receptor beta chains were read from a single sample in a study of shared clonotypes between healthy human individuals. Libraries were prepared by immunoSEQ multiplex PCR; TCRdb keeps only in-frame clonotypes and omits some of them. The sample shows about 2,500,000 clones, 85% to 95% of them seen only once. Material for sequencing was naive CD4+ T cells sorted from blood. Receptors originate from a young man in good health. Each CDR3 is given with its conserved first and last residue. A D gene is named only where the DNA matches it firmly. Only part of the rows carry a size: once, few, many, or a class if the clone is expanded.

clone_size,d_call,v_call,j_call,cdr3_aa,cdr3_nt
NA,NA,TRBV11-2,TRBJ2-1,CASSFTGRSSYNEQFF,TGTGCCAGCAGCTTTACAGGCCGTAGCTCCTACAATGAGCAGTTCTTC
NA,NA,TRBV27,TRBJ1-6,CASSPLGGARLSSYNSPLHF,TGTGCCAGCAGTCCTCTTGGCGGGGCCCGCCTAAGTTCCTATAATTCACCCCTCCACTTT
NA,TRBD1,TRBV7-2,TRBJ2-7,CASSVATGEYHEQYF,TGTGCCAGCAGCGTAGCGACAGGGGAGTACCACGAGCAGTACTTC
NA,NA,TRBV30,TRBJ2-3,CAWKRPAGTDTQYF,TGTGCCTGGAAAAGGCCAGCGGGCACAGATACGCAGTATTTT
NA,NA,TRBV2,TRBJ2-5,CASSEAIYGTQYF,TGTGCCAGCAGTGAAGCAATTTATGGGACCCAGTACTTC
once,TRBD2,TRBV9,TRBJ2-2,CASSERGLAGGELFF,TGTGCCAGCAGCGAGAGGGGACTAGCGGGAGGGGAGCTGTTTTTT
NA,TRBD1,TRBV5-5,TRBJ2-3,CASRNTGDPHTDTQYF,TGTGCCAGCAGGAATACAGGGGACCCTCACACAGATACGCAGTATTTT
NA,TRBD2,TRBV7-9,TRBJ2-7,CASSLAPSGRTYEQYF,TGTGCCAGCAGCTTAGCGCCTAGCGGGAGGACCTACGAGCAGTACTTC
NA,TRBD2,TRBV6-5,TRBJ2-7,CASSRGLLYEQYF,TGTGCCAGCAGCCGGGGACTACTGTACGAGCAGTACTTC
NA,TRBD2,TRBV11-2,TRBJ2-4,CASSQPGGREVQNIQYF,TGTGCCAGCAGCCAGCCTGGAGGGCGGGAGGTGCAAAACATTCAGTACTTC
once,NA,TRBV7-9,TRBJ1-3,CASSLISRQRRVAGNTIYF,TGTGCCAGCAGCTTAATCTCCCGACAGCGCCGGGTGGCTGGAAACACCATATATTTT
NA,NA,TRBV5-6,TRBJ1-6,CASSLGVNSPLHF,TGTGCCAGCAGCTTGGGAGTAAATTCACCCCTCCACTTT
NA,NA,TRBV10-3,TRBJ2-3,CATTGTNTDTQYF,TGTGCCACAACCGGAACTAACACAGATACGCAGTATTTT
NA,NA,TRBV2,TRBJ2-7,CASSIGANDEQYF,TGTGCCAGCAGTATAGGGGCAAATGACGAGCAGTACTTC
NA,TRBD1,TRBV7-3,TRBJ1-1,CASSRDRVETNEAFF,TGTGCCAGCAGCCGGGACAGGGTCGAAACCAATGAAGCTTTCTTT
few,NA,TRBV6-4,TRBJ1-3,CASSDPSGNTIYF,TGTGCCAGCAGTGATCCGTCTGGAAACACCATATATTTT
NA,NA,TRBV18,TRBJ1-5,CASSPGTTNQPQHF,TGTGCCAGCTCACCAGGGACCACCAATCAGCCCCAGCATTTT
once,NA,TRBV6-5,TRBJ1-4,CASSYLRLRHEKLFF,TGTGCCAGCAGTTACCTCCGGTTACGCCACGAAAAACTGTTTTTT
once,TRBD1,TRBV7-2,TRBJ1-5,CASSFGTGNQPQHF,TGTGCCAGCAGCTTTGGGACAGGCAATCAGCCCCAGCATTTT
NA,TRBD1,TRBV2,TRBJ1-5,CASRDLQGAGQPQHF,TGTGCCAGCAGGGACCTCCAGGGGGCTGGTCAGCCCCAGCATTTT
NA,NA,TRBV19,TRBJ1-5,CASSIERTNQPQHF,TGTGCCAGTAGTATTGAAAGGACTAATCAGCCCCAGCATTTT
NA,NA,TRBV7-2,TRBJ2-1,CASSLVASGRANEQFF,TGTGCCAGCAGCTTAGTGGCCAGCGGGCGGGCCAATGAGCAGTTCTTC
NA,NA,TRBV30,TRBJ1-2,CAWSRIPLYGYTF,TGTGCCTGGAGTAGAATTCCCCTCTATGGCTACACCTTC
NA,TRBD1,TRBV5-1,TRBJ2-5,CASSRDRGRETQYF,TGCGCCAGCAGCCGGGACAGGGGGCGGGAGACCCAGTACTTC
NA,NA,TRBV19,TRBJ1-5,CASSIGTVNQPQHF,TGTGCCAGTAGTATTGGCACAGTCAATCAGCCCCAGCATTTT
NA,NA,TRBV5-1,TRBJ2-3,CASTNPQDTQYF,TGCGCCAGCACCAACCCCCAAGATACGCAGTATTTT
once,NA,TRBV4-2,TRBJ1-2,CASSQDPGLSAGGYTF,TGTGCCAGCAGCCAAGATCCGGGGCTAAGCGCAGGTGGCTACACCTTC
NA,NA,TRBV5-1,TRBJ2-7,CASSLMPGIAIDEQYF,TGCGCCAGCAGCTTGATGCCAGGGATCGCGATCGACGAGCAGTACTTC
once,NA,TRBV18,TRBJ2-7,CASSQARTSSYEQYF,TGTGCCAGCTCACAGGCCCGGACTTCCTCCTACGAGCAGTACTTC
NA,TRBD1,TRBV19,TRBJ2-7,CASSYTMTGHKGYEQYF,TGTGCCAGTAGTTACACTATGACAGGGCATAAGGGCTACGAGCAGTACTTC
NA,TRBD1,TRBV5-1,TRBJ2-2,CASSLRDRNTGELFF,TGCGCCAGCAGCCTCCGGGACAGGAACACCGGGGAGCTGTTTTTT
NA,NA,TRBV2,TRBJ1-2,CASMGKNYGYTF,TGTGCCAGCATGGGGAAGAACTATGGCTACACCTTC
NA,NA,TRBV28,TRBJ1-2,CASSSQKGYGYTF,TGTGCCAGCAGTTCCCAAAAGGGTTATGGCTACACCTTC
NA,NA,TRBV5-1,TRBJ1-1,CASSLPTADITEAFF,TGCGCCAGCAGCTTGCCCACAGCTGACATCACTGAAGCTTTCTTT